The T cell receptor (beta chain) under discussion was sequenced for a study of PD-1 blockade in classical Hodgkin lymphoma. Profiled with immunoSEQ multiplex PCR; TCRdb holds only in-frame clones, not every one. The repertoire includes approximately 52,000 clones, around nine tenths of them detected once, and roughly 7.1% sits in the top ten. Germline-derived CDR1 and CDR2 are SGHRS and YFSETQ. The CDR3 spans 16 residues. The J segment lost 3 bases and the V segment lost 1 base, leaving 10 bases of the junction unmatched. Time point indicated: cycle 4 day 1 (C4D1), after 6 weeks of nivolumab. Brentuximab vedotin exposure varied, and every patient relapsed after autologous stem cell transplantation.

The sample consisted of peripheral blood mononuclear cells (PBMCs), taken before the fourth cycle of nivolumab. This clonotype was sampled from a human donor with classical Hodgkin lymphoma. The rearrangement links TRBV5-1 to TRBJ2-7; 7 positions match TRBD2. The CDR3 protein is CASSLLGLAVNYEQYF. The DNA for the CDR3 is TGCGCCAGCAGCTTGTTGGGGCTAGCGGTGAACTACGAGCAGTACTTC.